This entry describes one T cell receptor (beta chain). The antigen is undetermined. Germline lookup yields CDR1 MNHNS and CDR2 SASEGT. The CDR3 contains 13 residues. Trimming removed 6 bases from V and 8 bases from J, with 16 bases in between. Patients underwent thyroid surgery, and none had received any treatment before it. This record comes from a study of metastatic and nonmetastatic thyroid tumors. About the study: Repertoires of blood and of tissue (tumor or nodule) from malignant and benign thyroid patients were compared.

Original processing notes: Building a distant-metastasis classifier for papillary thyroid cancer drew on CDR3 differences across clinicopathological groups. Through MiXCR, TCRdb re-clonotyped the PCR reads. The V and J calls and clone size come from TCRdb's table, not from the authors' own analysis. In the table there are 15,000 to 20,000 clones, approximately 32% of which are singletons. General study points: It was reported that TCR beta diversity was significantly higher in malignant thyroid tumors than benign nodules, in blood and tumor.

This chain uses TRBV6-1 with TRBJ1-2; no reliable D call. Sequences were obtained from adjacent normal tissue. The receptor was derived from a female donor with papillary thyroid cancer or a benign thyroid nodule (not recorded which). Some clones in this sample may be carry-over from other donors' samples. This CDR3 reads CASRPGVGAGYTF. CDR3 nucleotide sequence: TGTGCCAGCAGACCAGGAGTGGGAGCGGGCTACACCTTC.